The sequence of this TCR beta chain was determined in a study of blood T cell repertoires in COVID-19. Study details: Acute and convalescent COVID-19 specimens originated in the United States, Italy and Spain. PBMCs, B-cell-depleted T cells, or T cells provided the cDNA or gDNA that made up the material.

Authors' methods: Amplifying reference gene primers gave estimates of nucleated cell counts. Clones were read by immunoSEQ multiplex PCR, and TCRdb kept only the in-frame ones, dropping some. Clonal size and the V and J genes are those of that table, whereas D and trimming came from the DNA. The data show under 200,000 clones, roughly 91% seen once. CDR1 is LGHDT and CDR2 is YNNKEL in the germline V gene (reference sequence). The germline V and J ends were trimmed by 4 bases and 4 bases, with 16 bases remaining between them. The CDR3 is 15 residues long. This receptor was taken from a man aged 18 to 30 with acute or convalescent COVID-19. The sample consisted of peripheral blood. The genes are TRBV3-1 (or the pseudogene TRBV3-2) and TRBJ1-1, with D tentatively TRBD1 (5 bases). The CDR3 nucleotides are TGTGCCAGCAGCCCAGGGAGGGTGTTGGGCACTGAAGCTTTCTTT. Protein product: CASSPGRVLGTEAFF.